This T cell receptor (beta chain) originates from a study of blood T cell repertoires in COVID-19. Study as a whole: Samples of COVID-19 (acute and convalescent) were obtained from the United States, Italy and Spain.

Clones were sequenced by immunoSEQ multiplex PCR, and TCRdb holds only the in-frame ones, with some missing. This repertoire shows about 190,000 clones, nearly 90% found once; its top ten account for approximately 0.64%. The germline gives CDR1 SGHVS, CDR2 FQNEAQ. Trimming pared 3 bases from V and 7 bases from J, leaving 13 bases between. The CDR3 contains 15 residues. The sequence came from a man in his fifties with acute or convalescent COVID-19. Sample: peripheral blood. The chain recombines TRBV7-8 with TRBJ1-6; tentative D call: TRBD1 (6 bases). Here the CDR3 DNA reads TGTGCCAGCAGCTTGGCGGGGGCTAGCAATTCACCCCTCCACTTT. Translating it yields CASSLAGASNSPLHF. The whole variable domain, filled in from reference TRBV7-8 and TRBJ1-6, reads GAGVSQSPRYKVAKRGQDVALRCDPISGHVSLFWYQQALGQGPEFLTYFQNEAQLDKSGLPSDRFFAERPEGSVSTLKIQRTQQEDSAVYLCASSLAGASNSPLHFGNGTRLTVT.